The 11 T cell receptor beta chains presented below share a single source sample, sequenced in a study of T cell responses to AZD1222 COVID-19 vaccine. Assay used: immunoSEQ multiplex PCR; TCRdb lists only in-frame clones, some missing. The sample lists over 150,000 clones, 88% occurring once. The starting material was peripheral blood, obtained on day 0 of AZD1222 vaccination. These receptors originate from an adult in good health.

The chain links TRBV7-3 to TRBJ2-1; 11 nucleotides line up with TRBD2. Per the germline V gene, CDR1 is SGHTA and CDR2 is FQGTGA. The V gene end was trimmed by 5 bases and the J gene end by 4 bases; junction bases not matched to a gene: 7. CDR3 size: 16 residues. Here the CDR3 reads CASSARLAGKYNEQFF. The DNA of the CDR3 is TGTGCCAGCAGCGCCAGACTAGCGGGGAAATACAATGAGCAGTTCTTC.

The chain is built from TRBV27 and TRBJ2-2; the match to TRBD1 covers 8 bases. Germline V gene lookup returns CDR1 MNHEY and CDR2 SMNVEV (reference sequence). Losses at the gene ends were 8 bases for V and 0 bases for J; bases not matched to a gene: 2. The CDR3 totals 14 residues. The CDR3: CASGQGANTGELFF. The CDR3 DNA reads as TGTGCCAGCGGACAGGGAGCGAACACCGGGGAGCTGTTTTTT.

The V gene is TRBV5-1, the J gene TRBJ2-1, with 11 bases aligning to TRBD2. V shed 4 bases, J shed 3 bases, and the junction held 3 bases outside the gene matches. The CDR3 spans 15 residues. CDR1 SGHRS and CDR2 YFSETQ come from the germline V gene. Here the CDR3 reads CASSPGTSGYNEQFF. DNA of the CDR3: TGCGCCAGCAGCCCCGGGACTAGCGGCTACAATGAGCAGTTCTTC.

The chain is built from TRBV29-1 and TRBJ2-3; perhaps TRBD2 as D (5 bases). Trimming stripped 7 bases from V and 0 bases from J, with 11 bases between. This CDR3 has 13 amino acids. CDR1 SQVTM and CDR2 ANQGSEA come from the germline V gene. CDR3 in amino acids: CSGRRTSTDTQYF. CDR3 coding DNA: TGCAGCGGTAGGCGGACTAGCACAGATACGCAGTATTTT.

This CDR3 reads CASSQDVGGTIHREQFF. The CDR3 DNA reads TGCGCCAGCAGCCAAGATGTCGGGGGTACAATACACCGGGAGCAGTTCTTC. V is TRBV4-3 and J is TRBJ2-1; weak D call: TRBD2 (6 bases). The CDR3 contains 17 residues. The germline V gene has CDR1 LGHNA and CDR2 YSLEER. Trimming stripped 0 bases from V and 10 bases from J, with 22 bases between.

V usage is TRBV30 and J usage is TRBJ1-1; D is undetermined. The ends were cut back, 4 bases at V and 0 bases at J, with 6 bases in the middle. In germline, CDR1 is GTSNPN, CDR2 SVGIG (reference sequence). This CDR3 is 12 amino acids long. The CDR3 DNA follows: TGTGCCTGGACAGCCTTGAACACTGAAGCTTTCTTT. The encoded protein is CAWTALNTEAFF.

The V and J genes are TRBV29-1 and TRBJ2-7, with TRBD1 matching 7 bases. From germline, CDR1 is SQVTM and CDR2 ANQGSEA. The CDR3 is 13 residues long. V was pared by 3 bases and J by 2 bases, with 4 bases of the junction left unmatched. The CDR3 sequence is CSVETGNAYEQYF. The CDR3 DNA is TGCAGCGTTGAGACAGGGAATGCCTACGAGCAGTACTTC.

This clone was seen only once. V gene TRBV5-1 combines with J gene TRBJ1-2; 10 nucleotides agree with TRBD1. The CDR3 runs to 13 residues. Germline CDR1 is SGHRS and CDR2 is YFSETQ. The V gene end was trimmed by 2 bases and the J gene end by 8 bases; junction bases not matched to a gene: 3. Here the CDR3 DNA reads TGCGCCAGCAGCTTTGGGACAGGGGACGGCTACACCTTC. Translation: CASSFGTGDGYTF.

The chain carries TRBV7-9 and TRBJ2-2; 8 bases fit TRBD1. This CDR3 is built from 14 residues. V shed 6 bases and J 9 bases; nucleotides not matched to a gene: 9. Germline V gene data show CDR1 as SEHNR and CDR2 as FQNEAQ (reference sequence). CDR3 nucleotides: TGTGCCAGCAGACCGGACAGGGTAGGGCGGGAGCTGTTTTTT. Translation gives CASRPDRVGRELFF.

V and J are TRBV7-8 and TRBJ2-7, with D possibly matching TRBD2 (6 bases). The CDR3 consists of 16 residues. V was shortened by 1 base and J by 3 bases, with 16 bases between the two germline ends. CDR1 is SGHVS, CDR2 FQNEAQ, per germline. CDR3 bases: TGTGCCAGCAGCTTAGGGCTAGCGCTAGCCTACTACGAGCAGTACTTC. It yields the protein CASSLGLALAYYEQYF.

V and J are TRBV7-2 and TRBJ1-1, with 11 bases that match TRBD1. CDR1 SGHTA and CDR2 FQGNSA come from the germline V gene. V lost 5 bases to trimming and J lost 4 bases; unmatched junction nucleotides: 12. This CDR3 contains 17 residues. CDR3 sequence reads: CASSPRTGGYLGTEAFF. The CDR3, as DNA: TGTGCCAGCAGCCCAAGGACAGGGGGCTACTTGGGCACTGAAGCTTTCTTT. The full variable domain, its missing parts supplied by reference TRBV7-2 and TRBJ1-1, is GAGVSQSPSNKVTEKGKDVELRCDPISGHTALYWYRQSLGQGLEFLIYFQGNSAPDKSGLPSDRFSAERTGGSVSTLTIQRTQQEDSAVYLCASSPRTGGYLGTEAFFGQGTRLTVV.